Included here is one T cell receptor beta chain sequence, with context. This sample stems from a study of control samples from healthy donors and cancer patients. The CDR3 consists of 14 residues. J gave up 0 bases and V 2 bases, and 2 bases lay outside the gene matches. CDR1 is GTSNPN and CDR2 is SVGIG in the germline V gene (reference sequence). Sequenced by immunoSEQ multiplex PCR; TCRdb stores in-frame clones only, minus some. This table holds roughly 120,000 clones, about nine tenths found once. This TCR came from a man aged 35 to 55 in good health. The material sequenced was blood. The chain employs TRBV30 and TRBJ2-3; 7 bases line up with TRBD1. The CDR3 here is CAWSLDRSTDTQYF. Written as DNA, the CDR3 is TGTGCCTGGAGTTTGGACAGGAGCACAGATACGCAGTATTTT.